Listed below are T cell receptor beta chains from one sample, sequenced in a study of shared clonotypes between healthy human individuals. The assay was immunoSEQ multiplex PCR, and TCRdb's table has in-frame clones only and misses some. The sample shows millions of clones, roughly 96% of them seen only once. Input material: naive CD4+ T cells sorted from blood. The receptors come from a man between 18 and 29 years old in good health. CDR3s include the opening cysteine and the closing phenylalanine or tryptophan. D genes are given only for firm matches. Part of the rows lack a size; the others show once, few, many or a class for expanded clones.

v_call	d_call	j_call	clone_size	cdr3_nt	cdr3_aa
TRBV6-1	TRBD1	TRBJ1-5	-	TGTGCCAGCAGTGAAGTGGGACAGGGAGTAGGCAATCAGCCCCAGCATTTT	CASSEVGQGVGNQPQHF
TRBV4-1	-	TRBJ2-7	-	TGCGCCAGCAGGCTTGACCCGGACGGGGCCTTGGGGGCTTACGAGCAGTACTTC	CASRLDPDGALGAYEQYF
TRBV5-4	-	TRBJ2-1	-	TGTGCCAGCAGCTTATCAGTAAACAATGAGCAGTTCTTC	CASSLSVNNEQFF
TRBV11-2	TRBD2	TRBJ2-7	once	TGTGCCAGCAGCTTCACTAGCGGGGGGCCCTACGAGCAGTACTTC	CASSFTSGGPYEQYF
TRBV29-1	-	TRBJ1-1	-	TGCAGCGTTGGAGGGGTCACTGGAATGAACACTGAAGCTTTCTTT	CSVGGVTGMNTEAFF
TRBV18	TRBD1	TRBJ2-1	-	TGTGCCAGCTCTTTGGACAGGGACCTCTCCTACAATGAGCAGTTCTTC	CASSLDRDLSYNEQFF
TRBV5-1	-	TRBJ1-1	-	TGCGCCAGCGGAAGGGAGGCGATGAACACTGAAGCTTTCTTT	CASGREAMNTEAFF
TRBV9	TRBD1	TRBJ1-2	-	TGTGCCAGCAGCGACCCGAGGGGGCCGTATGGCTACACCTTC	CASSDPRGPYGYTF
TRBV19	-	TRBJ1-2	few	TGTGCCAGTAAGCAGGGCGGGAACTATGGCTACACCTTC	CASKQGGNYGYTF
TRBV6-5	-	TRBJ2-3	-	TGTGCCAGCGGCTGGACAGATACGCAGTATTTT	CASGWTDTQYF
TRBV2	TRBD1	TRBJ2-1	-	TGTGCCAACACAGGGGGCGTTGAGCAGTTCTTC	CANTGGVEQFF
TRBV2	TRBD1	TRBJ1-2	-	TGTGCCAGCAGCCGTGATGGGACAGGGGTTAATGGCTACACCTTC	CASSRDGTGVNGYTF
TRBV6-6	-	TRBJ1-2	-	TGTGCCAGCAGTTACTCGAGGGGTTTAGGGCAGGGCTACACCTTC	CASSYSRGLGQGYTF
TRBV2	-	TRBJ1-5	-	TGTGCCAGCAGTGTTCGGCAGAGCAACTTCCATAGCAATCAGCCCCAGCATTTT	CASSVRQSNFHSNQPQHF
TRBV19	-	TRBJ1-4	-	TGTGCCAGTAGTACAGAACTGTGGCGGCGTGAAAAACTGTTTTTT	CASSTELWRREKLFF
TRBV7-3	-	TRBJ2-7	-	TGTGCCAGCAGCTTAGGCGGCGACCAAAACGAGCAGTACTTC	CASSLGGDQNEQYF
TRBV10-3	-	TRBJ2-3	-	TGTGCCATCAGTGAGTCCTCGGGCCAGATCACAGATACGCAGTATTTT	CAISESSGQITDTQYF
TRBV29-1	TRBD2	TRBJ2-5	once	TGCAGCGTTGTTCTAGCGGGGGGCACGGAGACCCAGTACTTC	CSVVLAGGTETQYF
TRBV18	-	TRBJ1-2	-	TGTGCCAGCTCGGACCAAGGGAACGGTGGCTACACCTTC	CASSDQGNGGYTF
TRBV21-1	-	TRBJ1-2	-	TGTGCCAGCAGCAACCCCAGGAACTATGGCTACACCTTC	CASSNPRNYGYTF
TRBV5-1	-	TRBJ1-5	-	TGCGCCAGCAGCCCTGGTGTGGGATATGATCAGCCCCAGCATTTT	CASSPGVGYDQPQHF
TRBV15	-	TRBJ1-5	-	TGTGCCACCAGCCCCCCCTTTCAGCCCCAGCATTTT	CATSPPFQPQHF
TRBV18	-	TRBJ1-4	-	TGTGCCAGCTCACCATTCCTATCGGACAGCTCAACTAATGAAAAACTGTTTTTT	CASSPFLSDSSTNEKLFF
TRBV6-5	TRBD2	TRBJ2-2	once	TGTGCCAGCAGTCGCGGGGGAACTGACGGGGAGCTGTTTTTT	CASSRGGTDGELFF
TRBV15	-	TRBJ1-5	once	TGTGCCACCAGCAGCGGGACGGATAGCAATCAGCCCCAGCATTTT	CATSSGTDSNQPQHF
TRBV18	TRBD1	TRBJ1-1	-	TGTGCCAGCTCACTAAAGGGACAGGTCAACACTGAAGCTTTCTTT	CASSLKGQVNTEAFF
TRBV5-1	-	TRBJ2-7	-	TGCGCCAGCAGCTTGAGGTCCGGACAGCTTCTTGACGAGCAGTACTTC	CASSLRSGQLLDEQYF
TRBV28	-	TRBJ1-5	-	TGTGCCAGCAGCGCTCCGGGACACTCGAAACCCCAGCATTTT	CASSAPGHSKPQHF
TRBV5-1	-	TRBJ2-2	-	TGCGCCAGCAGCGGGATGTCCGGGACTGTCCCCGGGGAGCTGTTTTTT	CASSGMSGTVPGELFF
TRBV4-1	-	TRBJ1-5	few	TGCGCCAGCAGCCAAGATCAGGGCTACGGTCAGCCCCAGCATTTT	CASSQDQGYGQPQHF
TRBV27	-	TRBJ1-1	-	TGTGCCAGCAGGTCGCAGGGTTTGATGAACACTGAAGCTTTCTTT	CASRSQGLMNTEAFF
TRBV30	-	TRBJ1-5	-	TGTGCCGCCCAAACGACAGATAGCAATCAGCCCCAGCATTTT	CAAQTTDSNQPQHF
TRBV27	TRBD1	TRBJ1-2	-	TGTGCCAGCTACGGGTCACAGGGGAAGGGTAACTATGGCTACACCTTC	CASYGSQGKGNYGYTF
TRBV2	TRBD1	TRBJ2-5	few	TGTGCCAGCAGTCCTGGGGACAGCCTCCAAGAGACCCAGTACTTC	CASSPGDSLQETQYF
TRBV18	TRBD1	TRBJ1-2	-	TGTGCCAGCTCACCCGGGACAGGGGAATATGGCTACACCTTC	CASSPGTGEYGYTF
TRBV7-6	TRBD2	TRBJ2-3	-	TGTGCCAGCAGCTTGCGCACTAGCGGGCAGACAGATACGCAGTATTTT	CASSLRTSGQTDTQYF
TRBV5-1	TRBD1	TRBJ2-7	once	TGCGCCAGCAGTCCACAGGGGTTTGAGCAGTACTTC	CASSPQGFEQYF
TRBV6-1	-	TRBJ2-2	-	TGTGCCAGCAGTGAAGACCGGACTATCGCCGGGGAGCTGTTTTTT	CASSEDRTIAGELFF
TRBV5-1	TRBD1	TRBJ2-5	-	TGCGCCAGCAGCAGGACAGGAGACAACCAAGAGACCCAGTACTTC	CASSRTGDNQETQYF
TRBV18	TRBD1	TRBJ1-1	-	TGTGCCAGCTCATACAGGGGGCAAACTGAAGCTTTCTTT	CASSYRGQTEAFF
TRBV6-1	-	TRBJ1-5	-	TGTGCCAGCAGTGCCTTGGGGGTTGGCAATCAGCCCCAGCATTTT	CASSALGVGNQPQHF
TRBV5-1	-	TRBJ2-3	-	TGCGCCAGCAGCATAACAGGGAAGAGGACAGATACGCAGTATTTT	CASSITGKRTDTQYF
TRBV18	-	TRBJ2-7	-	TGTGCCAGCTCACCACAACGGGCAAGCTCCTACGAGCAGTACTTC	CASSPQRASSYEQYF